A selection of T cell receptor beta chains follows, all from one sample in a study of blood T cell repertoires in COVID-19. This table comes from immunoSEQ multiplex PCR, and its TCRdb copy is limited to in-frame clones, with some not included. The sample gives 99,000 or so clones, roughly 80% of which show up once; around 19% is in the top ten. The sequenced sample consisted of peripheral blood. These receptors all stem from a woman in her sixties or seventies with acute or convalescent COVID-19. Each CDR3 is given with its conserved first and last residue. D genes are given only for firm matches. Some rows have no size entry. The others give once, few or many, or a class for an expanded clone.

TRBJ2-7 | 14 | NA | TRBV5-5 | once | TGTGCCAGCAGCTTTCAGGGTTTGGCCTACGAGCAGTACTTC | CASSFQGLAYEQYF
TRBJ2-1 | 15 | TRBD2 | TRBV7-2 | NA | TGTGCCAGCAGCCCAGAGCGGGGGGGCTACAATGAGCAGTTCTTC | CASSPERGGYNEQFF
TRBJ2-7 | 13 | TRBD1 | TRBV7-9 | NA | TGTGCCAGCAGTTTACAGGGGGTCTACGAGCAGTACTTC | CASSLQGVYEQYF
TRBJ1-2 | 13 | NA | TRBV9 | few | TGTGCCAGCAGCGTAGACGGGTTCTATGGCTACACCTTC | CASSVDGFYGYTF
TRBJ1-3 | 14 | NA | TRBV5-6 | NA | TGTGCCAGCAGCCCGACAGGCTCTGGAAACACCATATATTTT | CASSPTGSGNTIYF
TRBJ1-2 | 14 | TRBD1 | TRBV30 | NA | TGTGCCTGGAGTCCTAAGACAGGGGGCTATGGCTACACCTTC | CAWSPKTGGYGYTF
TRBJ1-1 | 16 | NA | TRBV9 | NA | TGTGCCAGCAGTGTACTTAGTTCGACACCGAACACTGAAGCTTTCTTT | CASSVLSSTPNTEAFF
TRBJ1-2 | 16 | TRBD1 | TRBV10-3 | NA | TGTGCCATCAATATCGGTGGGGCAGGGGGGAACTATGGCTACACCTTC | CAINIGGAGGNYGYTF
TRBJ2-1 | 14 | NA | TRBV30 | NA | TGTGCCTGGAGTGTACTAGGATCCTACAATGAGCAGTTCTTC | CAWSVLGSYNEQFF
TRBJ1-2 | 13 | TRBD1 | TRBV10-1 | NA | TGCGCCAGCAGCCGCGACAGGGTATCGGGCTACACCTTC | CASSRDRVSGYTF
TRBJ1-1 | 17 | TRBD1 | TRBV18 | few | TGTGCCAGCTCACCAGGTCCCAGGGGGGAAAGGAGGACTGAAGCTTTCTTT | CASSPGPRGERRTEAFF
TRBJ1-4 | 15 | TRBD1 | TRBV6-5 | NA | TGTGCCAGCAGTCTGGACAGGGCAACTAATGAAAAACTGTTTTTT | CASSLDRATNEKLFF
TRBJ2-1 | 16 | NA | TRBV24-1 | once | TGTGCCACCAGTGACGTACAGGGACCCCCCTTCAATGAGCAGTTCTTC | CATSDVQGPPFNEQFF
TRBJ2-3 | 16 | NA | TRBV6-1 | NA | TGTGCCAGCAGTGAGGAGTTCGTCGGGGGTTTAGATACGCAGTATTTT | CASSEEFVGGLDTQYF
TRBJ1-5 | 18 | TRBD1 | TRBV7-2 | NA | TGTGCCAGCAGCTTTAGCCGGACAGGGGTTGGGCGCAATCAGCCCCAGCATTTT | CASSFSRTGVGRNQPQHF
TRBJ2-7 | 12 | NA | TRBV18 | NA | TGTGCCAGCTCACCCAATAACTGGGAGCAGTACTTC | CASSPNNWEQYF
TRBJ1-6 | 18 | TRBD1 | TRBV7-6 | NA | TGTGCCAGCAGCCCCGTACTGGGACAGGGGGGAGGTAATTCACCCCTCCACTTT | CASSPVLGQGGGNSPLHF
TRBJ1-2 | 14 | NA | TRBV29-1 | NA | TGCAGCGTTGAATCTACAGGCAGAGCAGGCGGCTACACCTTC | CSVESTGRAGGYTF
TRBJ1-1 | 13 | NA | TRBV30 | few | TGTGCCTGGAGTTACAACCTGGGCGCTGAAGCTTTCTTT | CAWSYNLGAEAFF
TRBJ2-6 | 14 | TRBD1 | TRBV5-1 | NA | TGCGCCAGCGGGACAGTCGCTGGGGCCAACGTCCTGACTTTC | CASGTVAGANVLTF
TRBJ2-6 | 19 | NA | TRBV5-1 | few | TGCGCCAGCAGCCGGAACCGTCAGGGCCAAGCCTCTGGGGCCAACGTCCTGACTTTC | CASSRNRQGQASGANVLTF
TRBJ2-7 | 14 | TRBD1 | TRBV3-1/TRBV3-2 | once | TGTGCCAGCAGCCAAGAACAGGGGGCCTACGAGCAGTACTTC | CASSQEQGAYEQYF
TRBJ1-2 | 14 | NA | TRBV28 | NA | TGTGCCAGCAGTTTAGCGCCGAGTAGGGGTGGCTACACCTTC | CASSLAPSRGGYTF
TRBJ1-3 | 17 | TRBD1 | TRBV7-9 | NA | TGTGCCAGCAGCGTTACCGGGACAGGATTCTCTGGAAACACCATATATTTT | CASSVTGTGFSGNTIYF
TRBJ2-5 | 13 | TRBD2 | TRBV4-3 | once | TGCGCCAGCAGTCAAGAGCGGGGTGGGACCCAGTACTTC | CASSQERGGTQYF
TRBJ1-1 | 15 | TRBD1 | TRBV6-5 | NA | TGTGCCAGCATGCGTAGTAGACAGGGCTACACTGAAGCTTTCTTT | CASMRSRQGYTEAFF
TRBJ2-7 | 15 | TRBD1 | TRBV5-6 | NA | TGTGCCAGCAGCTGGAGACAGGGTGTACGGTACGAGCAGTACTTC | CASSWRQGVRYEQYF
TRBJ1-1 | 14 | TRBD1 | TRBV19 | NA | TGTGCCAGTAGTATAACAGGGGGGGTGACTGAAGCTTTCTTT | CASSITGGVTEAFF
TRBJ1-3 | 11 | NA | TRBV30 | NA | TGTGCCTCCTACGGTGGAAACACCATATATTTT | CASYGGNTIYF